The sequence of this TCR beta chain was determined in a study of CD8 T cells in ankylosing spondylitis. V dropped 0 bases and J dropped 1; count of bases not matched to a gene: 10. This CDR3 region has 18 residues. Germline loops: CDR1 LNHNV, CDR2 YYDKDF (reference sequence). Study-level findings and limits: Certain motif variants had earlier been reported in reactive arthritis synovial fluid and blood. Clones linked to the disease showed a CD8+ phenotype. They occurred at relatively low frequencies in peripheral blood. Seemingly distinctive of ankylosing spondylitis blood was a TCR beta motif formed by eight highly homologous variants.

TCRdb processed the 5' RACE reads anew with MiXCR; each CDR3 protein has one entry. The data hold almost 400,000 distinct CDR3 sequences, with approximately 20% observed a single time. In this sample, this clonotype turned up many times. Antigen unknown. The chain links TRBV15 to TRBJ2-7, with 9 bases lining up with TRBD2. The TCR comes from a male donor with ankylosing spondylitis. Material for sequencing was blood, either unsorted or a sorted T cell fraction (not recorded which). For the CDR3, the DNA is TGTGCCACCAGCAGAGAAACCTCCGGGACTAGCTTTTCCTACGAGCAGTACTTC. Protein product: CATSRETSGTSFSYEQYF.